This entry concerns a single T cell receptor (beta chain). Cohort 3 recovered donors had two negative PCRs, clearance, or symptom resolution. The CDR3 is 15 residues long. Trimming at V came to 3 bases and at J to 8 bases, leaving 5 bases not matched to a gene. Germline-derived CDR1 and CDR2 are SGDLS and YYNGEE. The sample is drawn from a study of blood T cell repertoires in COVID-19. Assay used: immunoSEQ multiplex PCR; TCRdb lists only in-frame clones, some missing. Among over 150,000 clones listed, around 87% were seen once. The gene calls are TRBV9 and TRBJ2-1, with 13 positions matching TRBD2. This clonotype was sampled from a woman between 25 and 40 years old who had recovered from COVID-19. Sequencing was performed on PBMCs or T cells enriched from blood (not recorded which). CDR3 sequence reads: CASSAGLAGADEQFF. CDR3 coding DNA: TGTGCCAGCAGCGCCGGACTAGCGGGGGCAGATGAGCAGTTCTTC. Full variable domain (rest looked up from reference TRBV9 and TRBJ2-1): DSGVTQTPKHLITATGQRVTLRCSPRSGDLSVYWYQQSLDQGLQFLIQYYNGEERAKGNILERFSAQQFPDLHSELNLSSLELGDSALYFCASSAGLAGADEQFFGPGTRLTVL.